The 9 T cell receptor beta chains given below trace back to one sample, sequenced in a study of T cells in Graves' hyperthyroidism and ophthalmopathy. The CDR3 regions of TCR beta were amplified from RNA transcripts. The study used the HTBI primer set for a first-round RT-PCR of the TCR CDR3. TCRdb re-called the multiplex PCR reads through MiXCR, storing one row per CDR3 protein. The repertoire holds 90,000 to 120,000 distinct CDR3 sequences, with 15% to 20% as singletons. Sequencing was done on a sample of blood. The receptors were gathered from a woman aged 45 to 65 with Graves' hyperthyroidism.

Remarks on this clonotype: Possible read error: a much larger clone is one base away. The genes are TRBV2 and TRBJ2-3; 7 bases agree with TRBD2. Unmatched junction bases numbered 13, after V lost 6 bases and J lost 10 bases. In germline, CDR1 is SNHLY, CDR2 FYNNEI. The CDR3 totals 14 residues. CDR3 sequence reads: CASRNRTGGSSQYF. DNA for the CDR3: TGTGCCAGCAGAAACCGGACTGGCGGGAGTTCGCAGTATTTT.

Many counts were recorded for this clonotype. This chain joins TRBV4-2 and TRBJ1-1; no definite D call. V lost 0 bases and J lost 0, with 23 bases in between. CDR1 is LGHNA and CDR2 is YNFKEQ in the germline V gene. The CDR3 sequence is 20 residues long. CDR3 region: CASSQEGEENKDTVNTEAFF. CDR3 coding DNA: TGTGCCAGCAGCCAAGAGGGAGAGGAGAATAAAGATACGGTGAACACTGAAGCTTTCTTT.

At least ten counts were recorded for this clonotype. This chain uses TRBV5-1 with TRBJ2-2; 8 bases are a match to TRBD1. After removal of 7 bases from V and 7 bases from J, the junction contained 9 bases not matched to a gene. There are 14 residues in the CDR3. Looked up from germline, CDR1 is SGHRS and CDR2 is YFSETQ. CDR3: CASSPGQGGGELFF. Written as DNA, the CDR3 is TGCGCCAGCTCACCCGGACAGGGAGGCGGGGAGCTGTTTTTT. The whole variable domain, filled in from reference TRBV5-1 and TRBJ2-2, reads KAGVTQTPRYLIKTRGQQVTLSCSPISGHRSVSWYQQTPGQGLQFLFEYFSETQRNKGNFPGRFSGRQFSNSRSEMNVSTLELGDSALYLCASSPGQGGGELFFGEGSRLTVL.

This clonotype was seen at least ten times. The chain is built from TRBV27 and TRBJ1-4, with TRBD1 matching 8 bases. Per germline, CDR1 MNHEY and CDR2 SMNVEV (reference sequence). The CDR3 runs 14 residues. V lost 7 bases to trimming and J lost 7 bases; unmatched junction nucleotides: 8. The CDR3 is CASKLGQGAEKLFF. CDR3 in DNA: TGTGCCAGCAAACTAGGACAGGGAGCTGAAAAACTGTTTTTT.

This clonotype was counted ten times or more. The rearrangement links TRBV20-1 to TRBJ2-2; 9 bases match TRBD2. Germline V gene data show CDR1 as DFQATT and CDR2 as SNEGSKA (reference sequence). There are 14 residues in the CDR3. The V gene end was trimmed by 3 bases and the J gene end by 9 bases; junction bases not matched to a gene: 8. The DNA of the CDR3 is TGCAGTGCTAGCCCGATTAGCGGGAGCCGGGAGCTGTTTTTT. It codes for CSASPISGSRELFF.

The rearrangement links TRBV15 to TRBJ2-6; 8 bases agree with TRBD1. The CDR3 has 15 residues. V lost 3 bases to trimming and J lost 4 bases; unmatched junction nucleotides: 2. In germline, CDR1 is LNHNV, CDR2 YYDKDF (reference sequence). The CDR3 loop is CATSSRTGGANVLTF. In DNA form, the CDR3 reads TGTGCCACCAGCAGCAGGACAGGGGGGGCCAACGTCCTGACTTTC.

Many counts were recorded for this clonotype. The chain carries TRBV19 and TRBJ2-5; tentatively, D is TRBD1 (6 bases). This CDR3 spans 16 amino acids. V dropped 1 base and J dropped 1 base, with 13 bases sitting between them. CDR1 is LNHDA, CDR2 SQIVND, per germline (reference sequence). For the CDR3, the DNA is TGTGCCAGTAGTATAGGAGGGGGACACCGCCAAGAGACCCAGTACTTC. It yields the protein CASSIGGGHRQETQYF.

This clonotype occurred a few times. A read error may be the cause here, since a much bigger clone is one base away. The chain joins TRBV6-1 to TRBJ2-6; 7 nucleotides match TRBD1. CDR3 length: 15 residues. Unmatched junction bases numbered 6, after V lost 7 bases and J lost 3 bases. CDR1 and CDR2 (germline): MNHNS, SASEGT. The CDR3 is CASTGDSFGANVLTF. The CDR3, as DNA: TGTGCCAGCACCGGGGACAGCTTTGGGGCCAACGTCCTGACTTTC.

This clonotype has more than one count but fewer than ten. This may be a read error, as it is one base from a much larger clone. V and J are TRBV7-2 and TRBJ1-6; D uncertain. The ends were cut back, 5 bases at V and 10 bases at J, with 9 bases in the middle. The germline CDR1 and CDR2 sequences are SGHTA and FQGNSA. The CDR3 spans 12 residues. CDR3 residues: CASSLNQSPLHF. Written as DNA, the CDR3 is TGTGCCAGCAGCCTTAATCAATCACCCCTCCACTTT.